This TCR beta chain was documented in a study of blood T cell repertoires in COVID-19. Study-wide background: Whether acute or convalescent, the COVID-19 samples came from the United States, Italy and Spain. The analysed material was cDNA or gDNA that came from T cells, B-cell-depleted T cells, or PBMCs.

Trimming stripped 5 bases from V and 2 bases from J, with 11 bases between. Germline-derived CDR1 and CDR2 are SGHAT and FQNNGV. The CDR3 has 14 amino acids. In the original processing: Amplified reference gene primers provided the basis for estimating nucleated cell counts. Here immunoSEQ multiplex PCR was the method, and the copy in TCRdb shows in-frame clones only, minus some. The V and J calls and clone size come from that table; D and trimming were worked out from the DNA. The repertoire includes approximately 330,000 clones, roughly 90% of them detected once, and 3.5% to 4% sits in the top ten.

The V gene is TRBV11-2, the J gene TRBJ2-3; weak D call: TRBD1 (6 bases). This clonotype was obtained from a woman in her forties or fifties with active or convalescent COVID-19. Input material: peripheral blood. The CDR3 nucleotides are TGTGCCAGCAGCAAGACAGGTCCCACAGATACGCAGTATTTT. It encodes CASSKTGPTDTQYF.